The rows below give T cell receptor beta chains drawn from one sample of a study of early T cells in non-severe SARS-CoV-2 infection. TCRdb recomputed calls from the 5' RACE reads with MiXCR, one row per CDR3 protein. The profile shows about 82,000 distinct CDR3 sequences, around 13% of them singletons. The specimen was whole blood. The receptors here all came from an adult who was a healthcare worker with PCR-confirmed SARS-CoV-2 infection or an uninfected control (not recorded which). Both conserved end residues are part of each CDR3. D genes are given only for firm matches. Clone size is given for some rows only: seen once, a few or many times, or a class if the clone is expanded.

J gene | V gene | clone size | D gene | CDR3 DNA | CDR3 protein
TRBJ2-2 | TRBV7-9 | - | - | TGTGCCAGCCCTAGTGGGACCCAGAACACCGGGGAGCTGTTTTTT | CASPSGTQNTGELFF
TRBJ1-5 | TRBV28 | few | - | TGTGCCACCCGACGTAGCAATCAGCCCCAGCATTTT | CATRRSNQPQHF
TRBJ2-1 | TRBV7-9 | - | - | TGTGCCAGCAGCTTAGCGTTAGGGGCCTACAATGAGCAGTTCTTC | CASSLALGAYNEQFF
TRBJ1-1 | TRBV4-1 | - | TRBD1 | TGCGCCAGCAGCCAAGGGGGGTTAACACCGGGGACAGGCCTACGCAACACTGAAGCTTTCTTT | CASSQGGLTPGTGLRNTEAFF
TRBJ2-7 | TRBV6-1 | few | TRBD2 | TGTGCCAGCAAGGGACTAGCGAAAACCTACGAGCAGTACTTC | CASKGLAKTYEQYF
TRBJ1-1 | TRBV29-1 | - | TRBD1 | TGCAGCGTGAGGACAGGGAGCGTCCGTGAAGCTTTCTTT | CSVRTGSVREAFF
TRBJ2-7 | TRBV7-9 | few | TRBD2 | TGTGCCAGCAGCTCCGACTCCCTAGCGGGAGTATACGAGCAGTACTTC | CASSSDSLAGVYEQYF
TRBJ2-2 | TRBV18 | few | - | TGTGCCAGCTCACGAAGGACGGATTCGAACACCGGGGAGCTGTTTTTT | CASSRRTDSNTGELFF
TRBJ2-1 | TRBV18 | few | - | TGTGCCAGCTCACCGCCTAACAGGGGAATTGGGAGGAATGAGCAGTTCTTC | CASSPPNRGIGRNEQFF
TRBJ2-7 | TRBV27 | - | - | TGTGCCAGCAGTCCTACAGGGTCGGGCGTGGTCGAGCAGTACTTC | CASSPTGSGVVEQYF
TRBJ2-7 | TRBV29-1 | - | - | TGCAGCTACCAGGACACTACATCCTACGAGCAGTACTTC | CSYQDTTSYEQYF
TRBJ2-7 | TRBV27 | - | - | TGTGCCAGCAGTCAACCTCCTCCATTGCGGGGAAGGGACGAGCAGTACTTC | CASSQPPPLRGRDEQYF
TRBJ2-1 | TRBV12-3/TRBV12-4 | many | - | TGTGCCAGCAGTTTTCTTACCCCCGGGGGCAATGAGCAGTTCTTC | CASSFLTPGGNEQFF
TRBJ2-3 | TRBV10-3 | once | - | TGTGCCATCAGCGACGGTGATACGCAGTATTTT | CAISDGDTQYF
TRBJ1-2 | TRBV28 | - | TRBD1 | TGTGCCAGCTCAACCGGGACAGGGCTTTATGGCTACACCTTC | CASSTGTGLYGYTF
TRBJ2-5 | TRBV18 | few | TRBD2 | TGTGCCAGCTCACCTTACTCATGGACTAGCGGGGGGGCCGGAGAGACCCAGTACTTC | CASSPYSWTSGGAGETQYF
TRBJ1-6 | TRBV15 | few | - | TGTGCCACCAGCATCGGGCCCGGTTCACCCCTCCACTTT | CATSIGPGSPLHF
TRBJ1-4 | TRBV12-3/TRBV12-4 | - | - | TGTGCCAGCAGAACGAGTCGGGCAACTAATGAAAAACTGTTTTTT | CASRTSRATNEKLFF
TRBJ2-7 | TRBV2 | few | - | TGTGCCAGCAGCCTCGGGGCAACCAAAGTCTACGAGCAGTACTTC | CASSLGATKVYEQYF
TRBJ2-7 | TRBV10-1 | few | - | TGCGCCAGCAGTGGCGACGGAACCTACGAGCAGTACTTC | CASSGDGTYEQYF
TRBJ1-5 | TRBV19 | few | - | TGTGCCAGTAGTATTCGGGGCAGTGATAGCAATCAGCCCCAGCATTTT | CASSIRGSDSNQPQHF
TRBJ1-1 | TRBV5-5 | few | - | TGTGCCAGCAGCTTGGGGCCCTTAAGAGTGAACACTGAAGCTTTCTTT | CASSLGPLRVNTEAFF
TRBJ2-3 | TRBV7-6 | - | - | TGTGCCAGCAGCTTAAGGCAGACAGATACGCAGTATTTT | CASSLRQTDTQYF
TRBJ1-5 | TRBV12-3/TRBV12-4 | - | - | TGTGCCAGCAGTTTAGGGGGGGGCTGGGGCAATCAGCCCCAGCATTTT | CASSLGGGWGNQPQHF
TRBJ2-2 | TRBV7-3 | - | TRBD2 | TGTGCCAGCAGCTCCCAAGCGGGAGTCACCGGGGAGCTGTTTTTT | CASSSQAGVTGELFF
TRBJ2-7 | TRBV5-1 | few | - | TGCGCCAGCAGCCCGGGGGGCTTTAAATCCTACGAGCAGTACTTC | CASSPGGFKSYEQYF
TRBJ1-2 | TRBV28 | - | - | TGTGCCAGCACCTGGACAGCGAACTATGGCTACACCTTC | CASTWTANYGYTF
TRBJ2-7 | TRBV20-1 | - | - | TGCAGTGCTAGACTTCTCCGCTCCTACGAGCAGTACTTC | CSARLLRSYEQYF
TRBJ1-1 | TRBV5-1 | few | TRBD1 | TGCGCCAGCAGACTAGACAGGGTGGTAATCACTGAAGCTTTCTTT | CASRLDRVVITEAFF
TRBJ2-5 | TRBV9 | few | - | TGTGCCAGCAGCGTGACTCAAGAGACCCAGTACTTC | CASSVTQETQYF
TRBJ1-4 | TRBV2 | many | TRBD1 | TGTGCCAGCAGGGAAAACAGGGGGCAAAGTGAAAAACTGTTTTTT | CASRENRGQSEKLFF
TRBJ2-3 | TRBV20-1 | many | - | TGCAGTGCTCCCGAGCCTTATAGCACAGATACGCAGTATTTT | CSAPEPYSTDTQYF
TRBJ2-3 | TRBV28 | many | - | TGTGCCAGTACGGACGTCCGTACTAGCACAGATACGCAGTATTTT | CASTDVRTSTDTQYF
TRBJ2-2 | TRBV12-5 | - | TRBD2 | TGTGCTAGTGGTTTTAGCGGGCGGACAAACACCGGGGAGCTGTTTTTT | CASGFSGRTNTGELFF
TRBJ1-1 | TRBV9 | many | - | TGTGCCAGCAGCGGAGACCAGGGGCTGAACACTGAAGCTTTCTTT | CASSGDQGLNTEAFF
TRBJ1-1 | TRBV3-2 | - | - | TGTGCCAGCAGCAAAACGTGGACGGGGTTGAACACTGAAGCTTTCTTT | CASSKTWTGLNTEAFF
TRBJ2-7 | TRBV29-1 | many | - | TGCAGCGTTGAACTGCCTAAGGCCACCTCCTACGAGCAGTACTTC | CSVELPKATSYEQYF
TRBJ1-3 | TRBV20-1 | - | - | TGCAGTGCTAGGACCGGCGGAAACACCATATATTTT | CSARTGGNTIYF
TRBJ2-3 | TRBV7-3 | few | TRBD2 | TGTGCCAGCAGCTCCGGGACTAGCCGGACAGATACGCAGTATTTT | CASSSGTSRTDTQYF
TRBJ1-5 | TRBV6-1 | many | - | TGTGCCAGCAGTGAAAACGAGGATCAGCCCCAGCATTTT | CASSENEDQPQHF
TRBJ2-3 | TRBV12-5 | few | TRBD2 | TGTGCTAGTGGTTTGGTACTTCAGCGGGGGATCACAGATACGCAGTATTTT | CASGLVLQRGITDTQYF
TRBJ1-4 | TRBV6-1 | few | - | TGTGCCAGCAGTGAAGGGATTATTGGGTTTTTT | CASSEGIIGFF
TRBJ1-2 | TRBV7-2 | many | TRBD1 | TGTGCCAGCAGCTCTCAAACAGGGGTGGGCAACTATGGCTACACCTTC | CASSSQTGVGNYGYTF